The 27 T cell receptor beta chains listed next were all sequenced from one sample in a study of cytomegalovirus exposure and HLA in healthy donors. With 60 Vbeta and 13 Jbeta primers, the PCR was carried out. Assay: immunoSEQ multiplex PCR; the TCRdb copy retains only in-frame clones and omits some. The data show 90,000 to 120,000 clones, 82% seen once. Sequenced: PBMCs. All receptors derive from a man between 25 and 39 years old in good health and CMV-seropositive.

The genes are TRBV7-6 and TRBJ2-1, with 7 bases matching TRBD2. Trimming cost V 5 bases and J 8 bases; bases outside gene matches: 9. CDR3 length: 14 amino acids. The germline V gene encodes CDR1 SGHVS and CDR2 FNYEAQ. This CDR3 reads CASSPGGSNDEQFF. CDR3 nucleotides: TGTGCCAGCAGCCCCGGGGGGAGTAATGATGAGCAGTTCTTC.

The chain joins TRBV2 to TRBJ2-5; a possible D gene is TRBD2 (6 bases). The CDR3 runs 15 residues. Germline loops: CDR1 SNHLY, CDR2 FYNNEI. Deletions cut 5 bases from V and 5 bases from J, with 18 bases between. The CDR3 nucleotides read TGTGCCAGCAGTCAAATAGGGACTTCTGAGGAGACCCAGTACTTC. This translates into CASSQIGTSEETQYF.

This chain links TRBV27 with TRBJ2-3; 7 bases match TRBD1. The germline CDR1 and CDR2 sequences are MNHEY and SMNVEV (reference sequence). V lost 6 bases, J lost 2 bases, and 5 bases stayed unmatched. The length of the CDR3 is 14 residues. The DNA of the CDR3 is TGTGCCAGCAGAAGACAGGGCCCCACAGATACGCAGTATTTT. This gives the protein CASRRQGPTDTQYF.

V usage is TRBV6-1 and J usage is TRBJ1-1, with D possibly being TRBD1 (5 bases). There are 13 residues in the CDR3. Trimming left V 4 bases short and J 6 bases short, with 12 bases between. CDR1 MNHNS and CDR2 SASEGT come from the germline V gene. The CDR3 coding sequence is TGTGCCAGCAGTGTCAGCCAGGGCGCTGAAGCTTTCTTT. Encoded protein: CASSVSQGAEAFF.

This clone was observed once. This chain uses TRBV5-4 with TRBJ2-7, with TRBD2 identical over 8 bases. V lost 4 bases to trimming and J lost 7 bases; unmatched junction nucleotides: 16. Germline-derived CDR1 and CDR2 are SGHNT and YYREEE (reference sequence). The CDR3 consists of 16 residues. CDR3 coding DNA: TGTGCCAGCAGCCTGGGAGGGGTAGCGGGGTTTGGTGAGCAGTACTTC. It specifies CASSLGGVAGFGEQYF.

The rearrangement links TRBV27 to TRBJ2-7; 7 bases line up with TRBD1. Germline trimming cut 5 bases from V and 4 bases from J; bases unmatched to any gene: 8. Germline V gives CDR1 MNHEY, CDR2 SMNVEV (reference sequence). The CDR3 is made up of 14 amino acids. DNA for the CDR3: TGTGCCAGCAGTCCTACCGGGACAGCATACGAGCAGTACTTC. Amino acids: CASSPTGTAYEQYF.

This rearrangement joins TRBV7-9 to TRBJ1-2; the D gene is possibly TRBD1 (6 bases). CDR1 is SEHNR, CDR2 FQNEAQ, per germline (reference sequence). V was clipped by 2 bases and J by 3 bases, with 22 bases between them. CDR3 length: 18 amino acids. The CDR3 is CASSLRYGGDRQYYGYTF. In nucleotides, the CDR3 is TGTGCCAGCAGCTTACGATATGGTGGAGACAGGCAGTACTATGGCTACACCTTC.

The V gene is TRBV6-4, the J gene TRBJ2-3; a possible D gene is TRBD2 (6 bases). V lost 2 bases and J 6 bases, leaving 15 bases between the germline ends. The CDR3 runs to 15 residues. Germline values: CDR1 MRHNA, CDR2 SNTAGT. The CDR3 sequence is CASSDEAAGSDTQYF. As DNA, the CDR3 is TGTGCCAGCAGTGACGAGGCGGCGGGGTCGGATACGCAGTATTTT.

CDR3 sequence: CASSSNIPDTQYF. The CDR3 DNA is TGTGCCAGCAGTTCTAATATACCAGATACGCAGTATTTT. J is TRBJ2-3 and V is TRBV2; D remains unclear. The CDR3 loop spans 13 amino acids. Trimming pared 5 bases from V and 4 bases from J, leaving 10 bases between. Germline CDR1 is SNHLY and CDR2 is FYNNEI.

CDR3 residues: CASSGGLHVNTEAFF. The DNA for the CDR3 is TGTGCCAGCAGCGGAGGTCTACATGTGAACACTGAAGCTTTCTTT. The chain links TRBV7-2 to TRBJ1-1; D not resolved. CDR3 size: 15 residues. Germline lookup yields CDR1 SGHTA and CDR2 FQGNSA. V lost 5 bases and J lost 0, with 13 bases in between. The entire variable domain, with the rest obtained from reference TRBV7-2 and TRBJ1-1, is as follows: GAGVSQSPSNKVTEKGKDVELRCDPISGHTALYWYRQSLGQGLEFLIYFQGNSAPDKSGLPSDRFSAERTGGSVSTLTIQRTQQEDSAVYLCASSGGLHVNTEAFFGQGTRLTVV.

The rearrangement uses TRBV19 and TRBJ1-4; possibly TRBD1 for D (6 bases). V was trimmed by 3 bases and J by 8 bases, leaving 13 bases between them. CDR3 size: 14 residues. The germline V gene encodes CDR1 LNHDA and CDR2 SQIVND (reference sequence). This chain's CDR3 is CASSMPRGREKLFF. CDR3 bases: TGTGCCAGTAGTATGCCCAGGGGACGGGAAAAACTGTTTTTT.

V usage is TRBV6-4 and J usage is TRBJ2-3; 11 bases match TRBD2. V lost 4 bases, J lost 6 bases, and 6 bases stayed unmatched. Germline V gene sequence: CDR1 MRHNA, CDR2 SNTAGT. The CDR3 is made up of 15 amino acids. The CDR3 loop reads CASSGVAGGPDTQYF. The CDR3, as DNA: TGTGCCAGCAGTGGAGTAGCGGGGGGGCCCGATACGCAGTATTTT.

V is TRBV9 and J is TRBJ2-3; 8 nucleotides line up with TRBD2. Germline values: CDR1 SGDLS, CDR2 YYNGEE. Unmatched junction bases numbered 12, after V lost 0 bases and J lost 3 bases. This CDR3 comprises 18 residues. The DNA of the CDR3 is TGTGCCAGCAGCGTAGGGACGGGGGGGGGATGGGGGACAGATACGCAGTATTTT. It translates to CASSVGTGGGWGTDTQYF.

The chain employs TRBV7-2 and TRBJ1-1; 7 bases fit TRBD1. The germline gives CDR1 SGHTA, CDR2 FQGNSA. V gave up 4 bases and J gave up 0 bases; unmatched junction bases: 5. CDR3 length: 15 amino acids. CDR3 DNA: TGTGCCAGCAGCTCGAGACAGGGCATGAACACTGAAGCTTTCTTT. It codes for CASSSRQGMNTEAFF.

The gene calls are TRBV19 and TRBJ2-7; TRBD2 might be the D (7 bases). The CDR3 is 15 amino acids. V was pared by 5 bases and J by 3 bases, with 17 bases between. Germline CDR1 and CDR2: LNHDA and SQIVND (reference sequence). CDR3 DNA sequence: TGTGCCAGTAGTTTTGAGGGGGGGACCCTCTACGAGCAGTACTTC. Translating gives CASSFEGGTLYEQYF.

CDR3 sequence: CASSYQQGANYGYTF. CDR3 nucleotide sequence: TGTGCCAGCAGTTATCAACAGGGGGCGAACTATGGCTACACCTTC. J is TRBJ1-2 and V is TRBV6-5, with TRBD1 matching over 9 bases. V was pared by 3 bases and J by 2 bases, with 4 bases of the junction left unmatched. The CDR3 spans 15 residues. The germline V gene has CDR1 MNHEY and CDR2 SVGAGI.

In its sample, this clone was seen once. The DNA for the CDR3 is TGTGCCAGCAGCCAAGGGATCCTCCGGGACAGCTACGAGCAGTACTTC. Protein: CASSQGILRDSYEQYF. This chain joins TRBV14 and TRBJ2-7; TRBD1 agrees at 7 bases. After removal of 1 base from V and 3 bases from J, the junction contained 9 bases not matched to a gene. CDR1 is SGHDN and CDR2 is FVKESK in the germline V gene. The CDR3 is 16 amino acids.

This clone occurred once. The chain links TRBV6-1 to TRBJ1-5; D is perhaps TRBD1 (6 bases). The CDR3 extends over 13 amino acids. V was pared by 5 bases and J by 2 bases, with 7 bases between. In germline, CDR1 is MNHNS, CDR2 SASEGT. The CDR3 here is CASSWTGNQPQHF. In DNA, the CDR3 is TGTGCCAGCAGTTGGACAGGCAATCAGCCCCAGCATTTT.

The CDR3 DNA is TGTGCCAGTCCACGACAGACAGGAGCTTTCTTT. Translated: CASPRQTGAFF. The rearrangement links TRBV25-1 to TRBJ1-1; tentative D call: TRBD1 (6 bases). The CDR3 runs to 11 residues. The germline V and J ends were trimmed by 9 bases and 10 bases, with 15 bases remaining between them. In germline, CDR1 is MGHDK, CDR2 SYGVNS.

In DNA form, the CDR3 reads TGTGCCTGGACTTCACAGGCCTATGGCTACACCTTC. Amino acids: CAWTSQAYGYTF. The rearrangement links TRBV30 to TRBJ1-2; D is possibly TRBD1 (5 bases). Looked up from germline, CDR1 is GTSNPN and CDR2 is SVGIG (reference sequence). The CDR3 spans 12 residues. Trimming removed 4 bases from V and 4 bases from J, with 10 bases in between.

The J gene is TRBJ1-5, the V gene TRBV6-5; tentative D call: TRBD1 (5 bases). Germline CDR1 MNHEY, CDR2 SVGAGI. V was trimmed by 7 bases and J by 2 bases, leaving 12 bases between them. The CDR3 is 14 residues long. CDR3 in amino acids: CASKKGIGNQPQHF. The DNA of the CDR3 is TGTGCCAGCAAGAAGGGGATAGGCAATCAGCCCCAGCATTTT.

The chain is built from TRBV5-6 and TRBJ1-1, with D possibly TRBD1 on 5 matching bases. The germline CDR1 and CDR2 sequences are SGHDT and YYEEEE. This CDR3 spans 12 amino acids. V lost 4 bases and J lost 7, with 11 bases in between. CDR3 bases: TGTGCCAGCAGCATAGACAGAAATGAAGCTTTCTTT. Translating it yields CASSIDRNEAFF.

V usage is TRBV29-1 and J usage is TRBJ1-1; 12 bases align to TRBD1. J lost 5 bases, V lost 8 bases, and 12 bases had no gene match. The CDR3 spans 15 residues. Germline CDR1 is SQVTM and CDR2 is ANQGSEA. The CDR3 region has the DNA TGCAGCACGGCCGGGACAGGGGGCGGGCGGACTGAAGCTTTCTTT. Amino acid sequence: CSTAGTGGGRTEAFF.

Remarks on this clone: The junction differs from germline at one of its ends, possibly a read error. In the same sample, other DNA sequences code for this CDR3. The CDR3 nucleotides are TGTTCCAGCAGCCCGCGAGGCCCAGATACGCAGTATTTT. Protein sequence: CSSSPRGPDTQYF. This chain connects TRBV7-9 to TRBJ2-3, with unresolved D. The V gene's germline CDR1 is SEHNR and CDR2 FQNEAQ (reference sequence). The CDR3 is 13 residues long.

The V call is TRBV13, the J call TRBJ2-1; 7 bases are a match to TRBD1. The CDR3 sequence is 13 residues long. CDR1 PRHDT and CDR2 FYEKMQ come from the germline V gene (reference sequence). J was trimmed by 6 bases and V by 9 bases; bases with no gene match: 8. CDR3 coding DNA: TGTGCCAGTAACCGGGACAGCGTCAATGAGCAGTTCTTC. Residues: CASNRDSVNEQFF.

The chain carries TRBV5-1 and TRBJ1-5, with 8 bases identical to TRBD1. The V and J ends lost 4 bases and 6 bases, in that order; junction bases with no gene match: 6. This CDR3 has 14 amino acids. CDR1 and CDR2 (germline): SGHRS, YFSETQ. CDR3 nucleotides: TGCGCCAGCAGCGATGGACAGGGCGGTCAGCCCCAGCATTTT. It encodes CASSDGQGGQPQHF.

This clone was recorded once. This rearrangement joins TRBV4-1 to TRBJ1-1; D remains unclear. Trimming removed 1 base from V and 7 bases from J, with 10 bases in between. There are 13 residues in the CDR3. Per the germline V gene, CDR1 is MGHRA and CDR2 is YSYEKL. The CDR3 loop is CASSQVYSHEAFF. In nucleotides, the CDR3 is TGCGCCAGCAGCCAAGTTTATAGCCATGAAGCTTTCTTT.